These 7 T cell receptor beta chains were all obtained from the same sample, sequenced in a study of blood T cell repertoires in COVID-19. Here immunoSEQ multiplex PCR was the method, and the copy in TCRdb shows in-frame clones only, minus some. The profile shows fewer than 500,000 clones, approximately 90% of them singletons. Sequenced: peripheral blood. These receptors all come from a man younger than 35 with COVID-19, enrolled during active disease.

The rearrangement joins TRBV6-5 to TRBJ1-2, with D possibly TRBD1 on 6 matching bases. V lost 1 base, J lost 4 bases, and 13 bases lay in between. CDR3 length: 15 amino acids. The V gene's germline CDR1 is MNHEY and CDR2 SVGAGI. CDR3 region: CASSYYGIGGYGYTF. The CDR3 coding sequence is TGTGCCAGCAGTTACTATGGTATAGGGGGCTATGGCTACACCTTC.

This clone has just a few counts. The V call is TRBV3-1 (or the pseudogene TRBV3-2), the J call TRBJ1-5; maybe TRBD1 (6 bases). Germline CDR1 and CDR2: LGHDT and YNNKEL (reference sequence). The CDR3 covers 12 residues. Trimming pared 4 bases from V and 6 bases from J, leaving 7 bases between. The CDR3 reads CASSLGAQPQHF. CDR3 in DNA: TGTGCCAGCAGCCTGGGGGCTCAGCCCCAGCATTTT.

The rearrangement links TRBV5-1 to TRBJ2-5; the match to TRBD2 covers 8 bases. The ends lost 4 bases at V and 5 bases at J; junction bases unmatched: 10. The CDR3 sequence is 15 residues long. The germline gives CDR1 SGHRS, CDR2 YFSETQ. As DNA, the CDR3 is TGCGCCAGCAGCCCCCTTTGGGGCGGGGGGGAGACCCAGTACTTC. This sequence encodes CASSPLWGGGETQYF. Using reference TRBV5-1 and TRBJ2-5 for the parts outside the CDR3, the full variable domain is KAGVTQTPRYLIKTRGQQVTLSCSPISGHRSVSWYQQTPGQGLQFLFEYFSETQRNKGNFPGRFSGRQFSNSRSEMNVSTLELGDSALYLCASSPLWGGGETQYFGPGTRLLVL.

Details on this clone: In the same sample, other DNA sequences code for this CDR3. The J gene is TRBJ2-2, the V gene TRBV5-1; 12 nucleotides align to TRBD2. This CDR3 contains 15 residues. V shed 3 bases and J 5 bases; nucleotides not matched to a gene: 2. CDR1 SGHRS and CDR2 YFSETQ come from the germline V gene. The CDR3 nucleotides read TGCGCCAGCAGCTCTGGGACTAGCGGGACCGGGGAGCTGTTTTTT. Translated, it gives CASSSGTSGTGELFF.

The V and J genes are TRBV14 and TRBJ2-7; 7 bases are shared with TRBD2. The trim removed 5 bases at V and 5 bases at J, leaving 12 bases unmatched. CDR3 length: 15 residues. From germline, CDR1 is SGHDN and CDR2 FVKESK. The CDR3 loop is CASSKVTGGKHEQYF. The CDR3 bases are TGTGCCAGCAGCAAAGTTACCGGGGGGAAGCACGAGCAGTACTTC. Supplemented by reference TRBV14 and TRBJ2-7, the full variable domain reads EAGVTQFPSHSVIEKGQTVTLRCDPISGHDNLYWYRRVMGKEIKFLLHFVKESKQDESGMPNNRFLAERTGGTYSTLKVQPAELEDSGVYFCASSKVTGGKHEQYFGPGTRLTVT.

The CDR3 loop is CASSLGGIDSGNTIYF. CDR3 sequence (DNA): TGTGCCAGCAGCTTGGGAGGGATTGATTCTGGAAACACCATATATTTT. The chain carries TRBV5-4 and TRBJ1-3; D gene unclear. This CDR3 is 16 amino acids long. The germline V gene encodes CDR1 SGHNT and CDR2 YYREEE (reference sequence). Trimming removed 0 bases from V and 1 base from J, with 11 bases in between.

For the CDR3, the DNA is TGTGCCAGCAGCCCAGGGGGGTATCCCGGGGAGCTGTTTTTT. This gives the protein CASSPGGYPGELFF. This sequence joins TRBV7-9 and TRBJ2-2; tentatively, D is TRBD1 (7 bases). The CDR3 runs 14 residues. From germline, CDR1 is SEHNR and CDR2 FQNEAQ (reference sequence). Trimming cost V 5 bases and J 6 bases, with 13 bases left between them.